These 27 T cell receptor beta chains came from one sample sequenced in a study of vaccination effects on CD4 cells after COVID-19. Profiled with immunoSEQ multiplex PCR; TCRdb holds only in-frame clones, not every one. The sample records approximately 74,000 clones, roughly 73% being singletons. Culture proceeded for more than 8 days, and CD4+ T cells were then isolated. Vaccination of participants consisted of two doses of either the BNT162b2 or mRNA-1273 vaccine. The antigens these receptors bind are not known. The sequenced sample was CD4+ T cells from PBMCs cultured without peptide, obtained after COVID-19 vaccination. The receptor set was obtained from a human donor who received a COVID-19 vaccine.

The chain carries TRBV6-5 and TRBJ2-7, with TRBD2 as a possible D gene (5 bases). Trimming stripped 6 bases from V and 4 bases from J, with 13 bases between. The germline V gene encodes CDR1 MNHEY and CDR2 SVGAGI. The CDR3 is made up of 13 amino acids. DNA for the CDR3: TGTGCCAGCAGAGTTGGACTTAATTACGAGCAGTACGTC. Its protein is CASRVGLNYEQYV.

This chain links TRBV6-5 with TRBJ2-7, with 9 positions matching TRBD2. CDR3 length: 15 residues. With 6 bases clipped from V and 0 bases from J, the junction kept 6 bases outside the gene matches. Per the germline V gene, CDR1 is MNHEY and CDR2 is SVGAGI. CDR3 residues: CASRTSGGSSYEQYV. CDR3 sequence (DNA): TGTGCCAGCAGAACCAGCGGGGGGTCCTCCTACGAGCAGTACGTC.

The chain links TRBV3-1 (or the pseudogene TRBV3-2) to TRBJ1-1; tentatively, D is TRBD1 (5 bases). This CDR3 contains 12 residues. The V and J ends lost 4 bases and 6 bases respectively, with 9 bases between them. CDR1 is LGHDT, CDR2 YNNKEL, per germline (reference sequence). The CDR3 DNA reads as TGTGCCAGCAGCCTCAGGGAGGCTGAAGCTTTCTTT. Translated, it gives CASSLREAEAFF.

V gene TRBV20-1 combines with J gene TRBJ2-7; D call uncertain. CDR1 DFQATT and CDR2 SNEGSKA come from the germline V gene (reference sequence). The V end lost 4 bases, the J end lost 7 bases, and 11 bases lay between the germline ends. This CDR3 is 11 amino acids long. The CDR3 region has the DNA TGCAGTGCTAAAGGGTCGTCAGAGCAGTACGTC. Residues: CSAKGSSEQYV.

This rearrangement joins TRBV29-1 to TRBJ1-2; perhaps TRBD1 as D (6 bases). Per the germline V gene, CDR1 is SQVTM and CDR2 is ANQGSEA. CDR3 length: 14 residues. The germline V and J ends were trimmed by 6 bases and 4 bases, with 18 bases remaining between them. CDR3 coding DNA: TGCAGCGTCGTCAGGGAAGGGGGTGGCTATGGCTACACCTTC. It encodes CSVVREGGGYGYTF.

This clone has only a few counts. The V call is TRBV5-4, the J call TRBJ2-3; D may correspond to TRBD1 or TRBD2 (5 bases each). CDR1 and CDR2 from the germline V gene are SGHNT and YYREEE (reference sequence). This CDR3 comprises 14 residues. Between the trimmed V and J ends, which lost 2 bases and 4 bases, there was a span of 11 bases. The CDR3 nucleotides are TGTGCCAGCAGCTTACGAGGGGTCGCAGATACGCAGTATTTT. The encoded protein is CASSLRGVADTQYF.

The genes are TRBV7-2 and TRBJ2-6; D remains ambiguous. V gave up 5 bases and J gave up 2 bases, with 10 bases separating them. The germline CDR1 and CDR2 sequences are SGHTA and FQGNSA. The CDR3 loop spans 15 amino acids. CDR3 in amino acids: CASSHRKTGANVLTF. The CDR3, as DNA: TGTGCCAGCAGCCACCGGAAAACTGGGGCCAACGTCCTGACTTTC.

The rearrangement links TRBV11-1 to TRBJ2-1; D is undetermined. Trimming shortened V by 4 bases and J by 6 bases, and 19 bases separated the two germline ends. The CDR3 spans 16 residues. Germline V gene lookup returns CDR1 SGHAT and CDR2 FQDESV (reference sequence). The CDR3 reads CASSSGHIGNFNEQFF. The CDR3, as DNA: TGTGCCAGCAGCTCCGGCCACATAGGGAATTTCAATGAGCAGTTCTTC.

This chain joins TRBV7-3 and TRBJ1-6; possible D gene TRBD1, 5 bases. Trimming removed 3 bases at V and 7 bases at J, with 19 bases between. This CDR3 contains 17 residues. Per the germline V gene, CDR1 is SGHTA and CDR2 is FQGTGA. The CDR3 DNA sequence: TGTGCCAGCAGCTTCTGGACGGGGCTTAGTAGCAATTCACCCCTCCACTTT. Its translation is CASSFWTGLSSNSPLHF.

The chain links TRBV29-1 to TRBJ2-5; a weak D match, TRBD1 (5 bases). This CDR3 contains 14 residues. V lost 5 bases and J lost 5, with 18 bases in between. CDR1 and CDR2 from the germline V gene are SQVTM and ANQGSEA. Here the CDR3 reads CSVRSGAGWETQYF. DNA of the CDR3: TGCAGCGTTCGAAGTGGGGCAGGATGGGAGACCCAGTACTTC.

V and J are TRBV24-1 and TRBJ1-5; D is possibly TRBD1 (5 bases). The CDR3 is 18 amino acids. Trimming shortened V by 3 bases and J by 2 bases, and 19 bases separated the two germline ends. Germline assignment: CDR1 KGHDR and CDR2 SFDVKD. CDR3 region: CATSDPRKGYTGNQPQHF. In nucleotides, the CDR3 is TGTGCCACCAGTGATCCGCGCAAGGGGTATACGGGCAATCAGCCCCAGCATTTT.

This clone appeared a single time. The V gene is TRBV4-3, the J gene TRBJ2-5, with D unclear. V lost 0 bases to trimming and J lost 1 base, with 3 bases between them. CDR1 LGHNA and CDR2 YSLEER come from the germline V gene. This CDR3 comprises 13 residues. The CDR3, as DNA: TGCGCCAGCAGCCAAGAGCTCCAAGAGACCCAGTACTTC. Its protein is CASSQELQETQYF.

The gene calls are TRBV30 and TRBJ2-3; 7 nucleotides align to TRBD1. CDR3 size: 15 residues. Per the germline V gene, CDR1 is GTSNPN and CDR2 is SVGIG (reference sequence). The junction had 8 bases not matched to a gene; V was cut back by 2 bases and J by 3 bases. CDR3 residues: CAWSPTGPGTDTQYF. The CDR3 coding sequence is TGTGCCTGGAGTCCGACAGGGCCCGGGACAGATACGCAGTATTTT.

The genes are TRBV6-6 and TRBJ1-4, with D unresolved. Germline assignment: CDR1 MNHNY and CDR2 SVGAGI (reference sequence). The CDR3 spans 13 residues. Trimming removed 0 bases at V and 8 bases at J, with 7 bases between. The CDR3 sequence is CASSYSPEEKLFF. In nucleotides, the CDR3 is TGTGCCAGCAGTTACTCTCCCGAGGAAAAACTGTTTTTT.

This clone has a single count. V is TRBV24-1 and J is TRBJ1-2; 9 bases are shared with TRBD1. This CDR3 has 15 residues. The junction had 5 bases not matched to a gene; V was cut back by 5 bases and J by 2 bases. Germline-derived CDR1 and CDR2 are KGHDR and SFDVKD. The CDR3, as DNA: TGTGCCACCAGTGGCGACGGACAGGGGAACTATGGCTACACCTTC. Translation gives CATSGDGQGNYGYTF.

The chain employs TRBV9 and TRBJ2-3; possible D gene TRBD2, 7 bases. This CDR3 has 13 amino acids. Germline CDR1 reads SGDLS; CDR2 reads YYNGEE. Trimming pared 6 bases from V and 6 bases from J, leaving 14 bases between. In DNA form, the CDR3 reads TGTGCCAGCACCCCAGGGGAGGGGGATACGCAGTATTTT. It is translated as CASTPGEGDTQYF.

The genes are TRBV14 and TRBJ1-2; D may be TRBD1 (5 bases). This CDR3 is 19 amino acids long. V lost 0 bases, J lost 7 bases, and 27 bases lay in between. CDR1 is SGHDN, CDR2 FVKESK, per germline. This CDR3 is CASSQEASFLGHWVGGYTF. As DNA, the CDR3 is TGTGCCAGCAGCCAAGAAGCCTCATTTCTAGGACACTGGGTGGGTGGCTACACCTTC.

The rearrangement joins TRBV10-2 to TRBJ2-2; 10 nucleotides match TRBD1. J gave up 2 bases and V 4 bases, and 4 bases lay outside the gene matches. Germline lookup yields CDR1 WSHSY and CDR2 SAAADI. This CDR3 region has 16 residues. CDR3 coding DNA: TGCGCCAGCAGTGTGGAGACAGGGGGCAACACCGGGGAGCTGTTTTTT. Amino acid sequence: CASSVETGGNTGELFF.

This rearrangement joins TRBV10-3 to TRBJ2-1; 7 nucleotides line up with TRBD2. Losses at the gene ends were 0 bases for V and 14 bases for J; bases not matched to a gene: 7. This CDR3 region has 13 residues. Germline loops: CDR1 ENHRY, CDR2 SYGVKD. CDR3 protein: CAISESTGTTKFF. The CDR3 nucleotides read TGTGCCATCAGTGAGTCAACCGGGACTACTAAGTTCTTC.

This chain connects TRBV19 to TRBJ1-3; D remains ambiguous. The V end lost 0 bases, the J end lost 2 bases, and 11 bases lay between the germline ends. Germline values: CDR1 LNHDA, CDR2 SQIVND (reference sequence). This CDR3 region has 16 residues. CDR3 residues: CASSIDRSSAGNTIYF. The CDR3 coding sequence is TGTGCCAGTAGTATAGATCGGTCATCGGCTGGAAACACCATATATTTT.

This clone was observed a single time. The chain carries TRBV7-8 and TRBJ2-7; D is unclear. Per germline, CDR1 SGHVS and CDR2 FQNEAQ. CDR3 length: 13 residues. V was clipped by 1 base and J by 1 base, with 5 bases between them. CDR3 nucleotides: TGTGCCAGCAGCTTAGGGCATTCCTACGAGCAGTACGTC. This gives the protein CASSLGHSYEQYV.

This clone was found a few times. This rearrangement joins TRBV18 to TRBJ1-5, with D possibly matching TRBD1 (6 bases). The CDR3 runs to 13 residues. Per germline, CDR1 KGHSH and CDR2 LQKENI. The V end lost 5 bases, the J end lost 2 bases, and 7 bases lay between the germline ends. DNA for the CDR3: TGTGCCAGCTCAGCAGGGGGCAATCAGCCCCAGCATTTT. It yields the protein CASSAGGNQPQHF.

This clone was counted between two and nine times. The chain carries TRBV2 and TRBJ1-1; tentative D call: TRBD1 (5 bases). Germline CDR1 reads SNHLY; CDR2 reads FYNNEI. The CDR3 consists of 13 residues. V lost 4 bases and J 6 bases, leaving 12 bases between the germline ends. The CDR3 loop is CASSGEGSPEAFF. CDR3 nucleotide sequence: TGTGCCAGCAGTGGGGAGGGGAGCCCTGAAGCTTTCTTT.

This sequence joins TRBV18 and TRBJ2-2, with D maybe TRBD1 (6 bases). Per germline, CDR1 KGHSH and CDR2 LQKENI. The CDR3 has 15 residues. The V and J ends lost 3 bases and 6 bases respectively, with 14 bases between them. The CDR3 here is CASSPSWGQAGELFF. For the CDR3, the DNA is TGTGCCAGCTCACCTTCTTGGGGGCAAGCCGGGGAGCTGTTTTTT.

CDR3: CASRGTGGGTGELFF. CDR3 nucleotides: TGTGCCAGCAGGGGGACAGGGGGCGGCACCGGGGAGCTGTTTTTT. This chain connects TRBV2 to TRBJ2-2, with 12 nucleotides matching TRBD1. Per germline, CDR1 SNHLY and CDR2 FYNNEI. The CDR3 is 15 residues long. Trimming at V came to 6 bases and at J to 4 bases, leaving 3 bases not matched to a gene.

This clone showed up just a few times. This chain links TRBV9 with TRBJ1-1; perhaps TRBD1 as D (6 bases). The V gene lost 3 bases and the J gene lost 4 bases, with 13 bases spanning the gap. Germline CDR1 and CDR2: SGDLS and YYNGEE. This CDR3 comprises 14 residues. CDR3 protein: CASSATGWITEAFF. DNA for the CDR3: TGTGCCAGCAGCGCCACAGGGTGGATCACTGAAGCTTTCTTT. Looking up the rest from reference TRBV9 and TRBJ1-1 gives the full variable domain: DSGVTQTPKHLITATGQRVTLRCSPRSGDLSVYWYQQSLDQGLQFLIQYYNGEERAKGNILERFSAQQFPDLHSELNLSSLELGDSALYFCASSATGWITEAFFGQGTRLTVV.

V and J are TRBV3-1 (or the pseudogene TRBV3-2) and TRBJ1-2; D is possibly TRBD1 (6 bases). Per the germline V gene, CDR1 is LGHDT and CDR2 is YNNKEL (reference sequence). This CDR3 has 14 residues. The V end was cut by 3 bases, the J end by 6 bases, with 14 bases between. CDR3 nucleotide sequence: TGTGCCAGCAGCCACGGGGGGCTGTTCCATGGCTACACCTTC. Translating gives CASSHGGLFHGYTF.